Each of the 26 T cell receptor beta chains below was sequenced from the same sample in a study of technical replicates of blood from a handful of donors. Assay used: immunoSEQ multiplex PCR; TCRdb lists only in-frame clones, some missing. The data hold about 88,000 clones, with roughly 90% observed a single time. The sequenced material came from T cells isolated from PBMCs. These receptors all stem from a human donor in good health.

The rearrangement links TRBV6-1 to TRBJ1-2, with 12 nucleotides matching TRBD1. CDR1 is MNHNS and CDR2 is SASEGT in the germline V gene. This CDR3 has 15 residues. With 8 bases clipped from V and 4 bases from J, the junction kept 8 bases outside the gene matches. CDR3 coding DNA: TGTGCCAGCGGCCGGGACAGGGGGCCAAGCTATGGCTACACCTTC. Protein sequence: CASGRDRGPSYGYTF.

This rearrangement joins TRBV4-1 to TRBJ1-1; 7 bases fit TRBD1. J lost 7 bases, V lost 3 bases, and 11 bases had no gene match. The CDR3 length is 15 residues. In germline, CDR1 is MGHRA, CDR2 YSYEKL. The CDR3 is CASSHAGGNTFEAFF. The DNA of the CDR3 is TGCGCCAGCAGCCATGCAGGGGGTAACACCTTTGAAGCTTTCTTT.

The chain recombines TRBV18 with TRBJ2-7; D is uncertain. V was clipped by 3 bases and J by 3 bases, with 12 bases between them. The CDR3 is 14 amino acids. Germline V gives CDR1 KGHSH, CDR2 LQKENI. The CDR3 coding sequence is TGTGCCAGCTCACCCGAGGTCGGAAACTACGAGCAGTACTTC. Translation: CASSPEVGNYEQYF.

This sequence joins TRBV19 and TRBJ2-2; the D gene is possibly TRBD2 (6 bases). Trimming left V 6 bases short and J 5 bases short, with 7 bases between. Per germline, CDR1 LNHDA and CDR2 SQIVND (reference sequence). The CDR3 has 12 amino acids. DNA for the CDR3: TGTGCCAGTAGGGCGGGGACCGGGGAGCTGTTTTTT. Translation gives CASRAGTGELFF.

The V call is TRBV27, the J call TRBJ2-1; maybe TRBD2 (6 bases). This CDR3 is 14 amino acids long. Trimming pared 2 bases from V and 4 bases from J, leaving 9 bases between. Germline CDR1 MNHEY, CDR2 SMNVEV (reference sequence). The CDR3 is CASSLLREYNEQFF. CDR3 sequence (DNA): TGTGCCAGCAGTTTACTGCGGGAATACAATGAGCAGTTCTTC.

This sequence joins TRBV19 and TRBJ2-1; D ambiguous. CDR1 and CDR2 (germline): LNHDA, SQIVND (reference sequence). V dropped 0 bases and J dropped 2 bases, with 5 bases sitting between them. The CDR3 spans 14 residues. The CDR3 DNA reads as TGTGCCAGTAGTATAGACAGGCCCTACAATGAGCAGTTCTTC. Translated: CASSIDRPYNEQFF.

This chain joins TRBV2 and TRBJ1-1, with D maybe TRBD1 (6 bases). V lost 3 bases and J lost 1, with 18 bases in between. This CDR3 comprises 17 residues. In germline, CDR1 is SNHLY, CDR2 FYNNEI. The CDR3: CASSDVYRGAKNTEAFF. DNA for the CDR3: TGTGCCAGCAGTGATGTATATCGGGGGGCCAAGAACACTGAAGCTTTCTTT. The variable domain in full, with the rest retrieved from reference TRBV2 and TRBJ1-1, is EPEVTQTPSHQVTQMGQEVILRCVPISNHLYFYWYRQILGQKVEFLVSFYNNEISEKSEIFDDQFSVERPDGSNFTLKIRSTKLEDSAMYFCASSDVYRGAKNTEAFFGQGTRLTVV.

In nucleotides, the CDR3 is TGTGCCAGCAGCTTGGGAAGCGGGGGGGCCTACGAGCAGTACTTC. Translating it yields CASSLGSGGAYEQYF. The chain carries TRBV5-5 and TRBJ2-7; 10 bases map to TRBD2. Germline V CDR1 and CDR2: SGHKS, YYEKEE (reference sequence). The trim removed 0 bases at V and 2 bases at J, leaving 2 bases unmatched. The length of the CDR3 is 15 residues.

This chain uses TRBV14 with TRBJ1-2, with 7 bases aligning to TRBD1. V shed 5 bases and J 4 bases; nucleotides not matched to a gene: 4. The CDR3 has 13 amino acids. Germline V lookup: CDR1 SGHDN, CDR2 FVKESK. The DNA for the CDR3 is TGTGCCAGCAGCGATACAGGGGTCTATGGCTACACCTTC. This sequence encodes CASSDTGVYGYTF.

The chain joins TRBV28 to TRBJ2-1; 7 nucleotides align to TRBD1. The CDR3 contains 14 residues. V lost 3 bases, J lost 9 bases, and 8 bases stayed unmatched. Germline-derived CDR1 and CDR2 are MDHEN and SYDVKM. CDR3 loop: CASSFDREFSEQFF. The CDR3, as DNA: TGTGCCAGCAGTTTTGACAGGGAGTTTAGTGAGCAGTTCTTC.

This clone showed up just once. The chain employs TRBV5-4 and TRBJ2-2; the D is unclear. This CDR3 comprises 15 residues. The germline gives CDR1 SGHNT, CDR2 YYREEE (reference sequence). Between the trimmed V and J ends, which lost 0 bases and 7 bases, there was a span of 13 bases. The CDR3 nucleotides read TGTGCCAGCAGCTTGGCCTTAAGTCAGATCGGGGAGCTGTTTTTT. It encodes CASSLALSQIGELFF.

The V gene is TRBV30, the J gene TRBJ2-6; 7 bases align to TRBD1. Looked up from germline, CDR1 is GTSNPN and CDR2 is SVGIG (reference sequence). The V segment lost 1 base and the J segment 0 bases; nucleotides outside the gene matches: 6. The CDR3 is made up of 17 amino acids. The DNA of the CDR3 is TGTGCCTGGAGTGCCGGACAGGTGTTCTCTGGGGCCAACGTCCTGACTTTC. It specifies CAWSAGQVFSGANVLTF.

This clone showed up just a few times. The chain combines TRBV4-2 with TRBJ1-6; 10 bases are a match to TRBD1. CDR3 length: 17 residues. The germline gives CDR1 LGHNA, CDR2 YNFKEQ. With 2 bases clipped from V and 3 bases from J, the junction kept 4 bases outside the gene matches. The DNA for the CDR3 is TGTGCCAGCAGCCAAACGGGACAGGGGATCTATAATTCACCCCTCCACTTT. It yields the protein CASSQTGQGIYNSPLHF.

V is TRBV7-3 and J is TRBJ2-1, with D maybe TRBD2 (6 bases). Looked up from germline, CDR1 is SGHTA and CDR2 is FQGTGA. V lost 5 bases, J lost 0 bases, and 20 bases lay in between. The CDR3 spans 18 residues. In DNA, the CDR3 is TGTGCCAGCAGCCTCCGTTCCCCTAGCGTCGGCTCCTACAATGAGCAGTTCTTC. Its protein product is CASSLRSPSVGSYNEQFF.

This clone was seen once. This chain uses TRBV7-8 with TRBJ2-7; a possible D gene is TRBD2 (7 bases). CDR3 length: 15 residues. Germline V lookup: CDR1 SGHVS, CDR2 FQNEAQ. Trimming shortened V by 3 bases and J by 6 bases, and 18 bases separated the two germline ends. CDR3 in amino acids: CASSFGGAGVREQYF. The DNA for the CDR3 is TGTGCCAGCAGCTTTGGGGGGGCCGGTGTGCGCGAGCAGTACTTC.

The rearrangement joins TRBV19 to TRBJ1-2; a weak D match, TRBD1 (5 bases). This CDR3 is 14 amino acids long. The germline CDR1 and CDR2 sequences are LNHDA and SQIVND (reference sequence). V lost 2 bases to trimming and J lost 4 bases, with 11 bases between them. CDR3 protein: CASSIWGVSYGYTF. The CDR3 bases are TGTGCCAGTAGTATATGGGGGGTGAGCTATGGCTACACCTTC. The full variable domain, in which reference TRBV19 and TRBJ1-2 provide the parts outside the CDR3, is DGGITQSPKYLFRKEGQNVTLSCEQNLNHDAMYWYRQDPGQGLRLIYYSQIVNDFQKGDIAEGYSVSREKKESFPLTVTSAQKNPTAFYLCASSIWGVSYGYTFGSGTRLTVV.

J is TRBJ2-7 and V is TRBV7-9, with D perhaps TRBD2 (6 bases). Trimming shortened V by 5 bases and J by 2 bases, and 13 bases separated the two germline ends. Germline V gene sequence: CDR1 SEHNR, CDR2 FQNEAQ (reference sequence). The CDR3 has 14 residues. The CDR3 region has the DNA TGTGCCAGCAGCCCTCGCGGGGTGACCTACGAGCAGTACTTC. Protein product: CASSPRGVTYEQYF. Combining the CDR3 with reference TRBV7-9 and TRBJ2-7 gives the whole variable domain DTGVSQNPRHKITKRGQNVTFRCDPISEHNRLYWYRQTLGQGPEFLTYFQNEAQLEKSRLLSDRFSAERPKGSFSTLEIQRTEQGDSAMYLCASSPRGVTYEQYFGPGTRLTVT.

The J gene is TRBJ1-1, the V gene TRBV6-5; D might be TRBD1 (5 bases). The germline gives CDR1 MNHEY, CDR2 SVGAGI. The CDR3 has 14 residues. V gave up 0 bases and J gave up 4 bases, with 9 bases separating them. The CDR3 is CASSYSRGTTEAFF. In DNA, the CDR3 is TGTGCCAGCAGTTACTCGCGGGGGACCACTGAAGCTTTCTTT.

The V gene is TRBV19, the J gene TRBJ1-5, with TRBD1 identical over 7 bases. The germline V gene has CDR1 LNHDA and CDR2 SQIVND (reference sequence). Losses at the gene ends were 6 bases for V and 6 bases for J; bases not matched to a gene: 5. The CDR3 consists of 13 residues. CDR3 DNA sequence: TGTGCCAGTAGCGACAGGGACTTTCAGCCCCAGCATTTT. Encoded protein: CASSDRDFQPQHF. Filled out from reference TRBV19 and TRBJ1-5, the complete variable domain reads DGGITQSPKYLFRKEGQNVTLSCEQNLNHDAMYWYRQDPGQGLRLIYYSQIVNDFQKGDIAEGYSVSREKKESFPLTVTSAQKNPTAFYLCASSDRDFQPQHFGDGTRLSIL.

V usage is TRBV18 and J usage is TRBJ1-2, with D perhaps TRBD1 (6 bases). CDR3 length equals 14 residues. Germline V gives CDR1 KGHSH, CDR2 LQKENI. V gave up 5 bases and J gave up 8 bases, with 18 bases separating them. Written as DNA, the CDR3 is TGTGCCAGCTCATACGAACAGGGTTCGGGAGGCTACACCTTC. It codes for CASSYEQGSGGYTF.

This chain's CDR3 is CASSLTIGDTIYF. The CDR3 DNA follows: TGTGCCAGCAGTTTAACCATCGGGGACACCATATATTTT. V gene TRBV28 combines with J gene TRBJ1-3, with D unresolved. The germline V and J ends were trimmed by 2 bases and 8 bases, with 10 bases remaining between them. Germline lookup yields CDR1 MDHEN and CDR2 SYDVKM. The CDR3 sequence is 13 residues long.

In its sample, this clone was seen once. The chain combines TRBV5-1 with TRBJ2-3; 9 bases align to TRBD2. The J segment lost 1 base and the V segment lost 0 bases, leaving 3 bases of the junction unmatched. CDR3 size: 16 residues. Germline V gene sequence: CDR1 SGHRS, CDR2 YFSETQ. CDR3 nucleotide sequence: TGCGCCAGCAGCTTGGGGTCTAGCGGGGGCACAGATACGCAGTATTTT. Its protein is CASSLGSSGGTDTQYF.

The chain has TRBV6-6 and TRBJ1-5; possibly TRBD1 for D (5 bases). The CDR3 has 13 residues. Trimming took off 6 bases at V and 7 bases at J, with 13 bases between the two ends. CDR1 is MNHNY and CDR2 is SVGAGI in the germline V gene (reference sequence). The CDR3 region is CASRQGTQQPQHF. The DNA of the CDR3 is TGTGCCAGCAGGCAGGGTACACAGCAGCCCCAGCATTTT.

This sequence joins TRBV2 and TRBJ1-3, with a weak D call TRBD1 (6 bases). Deletions cut 10 bases from V and 1 base from J, with 17 bases between. There are 15 residues in the CDR3. CDR1 is SNHLY and CDR2 is FYNNEI in the germline V gene. The CDR3 loop reads CATSRGAISGNTIYF. The DNA for the CDR3 is TGTGCCACCAGCAGGGGTGCGATTTCTGGAAACACCATATATTTT.

The rearrangement joins TRBV6-1 to TRBJ2-7; 8 positions match TRBD2. Germline loops: CDR1 MNHNS, CDR2 SASEGT. The length of the CDR3 is 13 residues. V lost 6 bases and J lost 2; bases outside the gene matches: 3. The CDR3, as DNA: TGTGCCAGCAGGGTAGCGGGAACCTACGAGCAGTACTTC. This encodes CASRVAGTYEQYF.

The V call is TRBV20-1, the J call TRBJ1-1; D perhaps matches TRBD1 (5 bases). The V end was cut by 3 bases, the J end by 11 bases, with 13 bases between. Germline V gene sequence: CDR1 DFQATT, CDR2 SNEGSKA (reference sequence). The CDR3 sequence is 11 residues long. CDR3 loop: CSASPRVAAFF. The DNA of the CDR3 is TGCAGTGCTAGCCCCAGGGTGGCGGCTTTCTTT.